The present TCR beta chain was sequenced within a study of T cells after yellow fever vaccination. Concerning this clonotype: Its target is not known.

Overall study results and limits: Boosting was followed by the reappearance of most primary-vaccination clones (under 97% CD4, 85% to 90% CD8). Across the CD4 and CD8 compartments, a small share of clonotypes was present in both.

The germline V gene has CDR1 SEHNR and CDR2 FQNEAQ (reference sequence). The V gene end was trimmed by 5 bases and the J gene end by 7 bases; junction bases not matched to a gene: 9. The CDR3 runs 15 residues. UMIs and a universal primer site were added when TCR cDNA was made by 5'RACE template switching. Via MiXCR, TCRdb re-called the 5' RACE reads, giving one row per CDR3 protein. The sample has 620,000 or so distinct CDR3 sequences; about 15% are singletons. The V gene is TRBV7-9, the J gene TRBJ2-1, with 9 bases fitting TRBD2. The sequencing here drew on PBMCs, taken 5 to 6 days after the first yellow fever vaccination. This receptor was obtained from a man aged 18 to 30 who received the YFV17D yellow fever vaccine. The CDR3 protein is CASSAAGGYGNEQFF. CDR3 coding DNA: TGTGCCAGCAGCGCAGCGGGGGGCTACGGGAATGAGCAGTTCTTC.